This entry is about one TCR beta chain. As yet, its antigen is unknown. Genomic DNA (from each subset) was split evenly across several immunoSEQ plates. Unsorted PBMCs provided DNA that was sequenced on ten immunoSEQ deep assay plates. Generated by immunoSEQ multiplex PCR, the TCRdb table keeps only in-frame clones and is missing some. The sample has fewer than 700,000 clones, around 78% seen once. This record comes from a study of shared clonotypes between healthy human individuals. The study's findings and limits: The diversity represented, both genetic and in exposure history, was limited by few donors.

The ends were cut back, 6 bases at V and 9 bases at J, with 15 bases in the middle. The CDR3 extends over 13 amino acids. Germline V gives CDR1 KGHSH, CDR2 LQKENI. The TCR comes from a woman aged 35 to 49 in good health. Some clones in this sample may be carry-over from other donors' samples. The J gene is TRBJ2-1, the V gene TRBV18; D is possibly TRBD2 (6 bases). Input material: PBMCs. For the CDR3, the DNA is TGTGCCAGCTCTCTAGGGACTGACTCTGAGCAGTTCTTC. Translating it yields CASSLGTDSEQFF.